This T cell receptor beta chain was sequenced for a study of blood T cell repertoires in COVID-19. As for the study in general: Collection of acute and convalescent COVID-19 samples took place in the United States, Italy and Spain. Nucleic acid was either cDNA or gDNA, and it came from T cells, B-cell-depleted T cells, or PBMCs.

Germline loops: CDR1 SGHRS, CDR2 YFSETQ. This CDR3 has 13 amino acids. With 2 bases removed from V and 5 bases from J, the gap between germline ends came to 10 bases. In the original processing: For nucleated cells, counts were estimated from reference gene primer amplification. Method: immunoSEQ multiplex PCR; TCRdb's copy keeps in-frame clones and lacks some. Clonal size and the V and J genes are those of that table, whereas D and trimming came from the DNA. This sample has 150,000 to 200,000 clones, with around 90% found just once. The origin of this receptor is a man aged 55 to 70 with acute or convalescent COVID-19. The sequenced material came from peripheral blood. The chain couples TRBV5-1 to TRBJ1-2; a possible D gene is TRBD1 (5 bases). CDR3 amino acids: CASSLEQVYGYTF. The CDR3 DNA is TGCGCCAGCAGCTTAGAACAGGTATATGGCTACACCTTC.